These 10 T cell receptor beta chains originate from one sample sequenced in a study of shared clonotypes between healthy human individuals. Clones were read by immunoSEQ multiplex PCR, and TCRdb kept only the in-frame ones, dropping some. The sample contains roughly 760,000 clones, around two thirds of which appear only once. Sequences were obtained from memory CD4+ T cells sorted from blood. Specified subset: CD45RA-negative fraction. The source is a woman in her thirties in good health.

This chain uses TRBV29-1 with TRBJ1-1; unclear D gene. There are 13 residues in the CDR3. Germline V gene lookup returns CDR1 SQVTM and CDR2 ANQGSEA. V lost 6 bases and J lost 5, with 16 bases in between. CDR3 amino acids: CSVSHGAETEAFF. CDR3 nucleotide sequence: TGCAGCGTCAGCCACGGAGCGGAGACTGAAGCTTTCTTT.

This clone was seen a few times. The rearrangement uses TRBV7-9 and TRBJ2-1, with TRBD1 matching 7 bases. Germline V gene lookup returns CDR1 SEHNR and CDR2 FQNEAQ (reference sequence). The ends lost 6 bases at V and 0 bases at J; junction bases unmatched: 5. The CDR3 has 15 amino acids. This CDR3 reads CASRRDSSSYNEQFF. CDR3 bases: TGTGCCAGCAGACGGGACAGCAGCTCCTACAATGAGCAGTTCTTC.

The chain joins TRBV15 to TRBJ2-7, with 7 positions matching TRBD2. This CDR3 is 15 amino acids long. From germline, CDR1 is LNHNV and CDR2 YYDKDF (reference sequence). V lost 5 bases, J lost 0 bases, and 7 bases stayed unmatched. The CDR3 loop is CATSSRGTNSYEQYF. The CDR3 DNA sequence: TGTGCCACCAGCTCTCGGGGGACTAACTCCTACGAGCAGTACTTC.

This clone came up once. The chain joins TRBV5-1 to TRBJ2-1, with D possibly TRBD2 on 5 matching bases. Germline loops: CDR1 SGHRS, CDR2 YFSETQ. CDR3 size: 13 residues. Trimming took off 1 base at V and 5 bases at J, with 7 bases between the two ends. The CDR3 spells CASSLQADNEQFF. CDR3 in DNA: TGCGCCAGCAGCTTGCAAGCGGACAATGAGCAGTTCTTC.

In its sample, this clone was seen once. The likely explanation is a read error, given a far larger clone one base away. Other DNA sequences of this sample code for an identical CDR3. V is TRBV6-5 and J is TRBJ1-1; D not resolved. Germline V lookup: CDR1 MNHEY, CDR2 SVGAGI. Trimming took 10 bases from V and 4 from J, leaving 10 bases between them. The CDR3 consists of 11 residues. The CDR3 protein is CATSRGTEAFF. CDR3 DNA: TGTGCCACCTCCCGAGGCACTGAAGCTTTCTTT.

This clone is deemed medium-sized. This chain joins TRBV19 and TRBJ2-1, with 8 bases matching TRBD2. CDR1 is LNHDA and CDR2 is SQIVND in the germline V gene (reference sequence). The length of the CDR3 is 15 residues. Unmatched junction bases numbered 12, after V lost 8 bases and J lost 6 bases. Here the CDR3 DNA reads TGTGCCAGTCTGACTTTAGCGGGAAACGTCAATGAGCAGTTCTTC. Protein sequence: CASLTLAGNVNEQFF.

The chain carries TRBV5-1 and TRBJ1-4, with D uncertain. Germline V gene sequence: CDR1 SGHRS, CDR2 YFSETQ. This CDR3 comprises 15 residues. With 1 base removed from V and 4 bases from J, the gap between germline ends came to 11 bases. The CDR3 DNA is TGCGCCAGCAGCTTGTCAGCGGGGAGTAATGAAAAACTGTTTTTT. Translating it yields CASSLSAGSNEKLFF.

The chain is built from TRBV4-2 and TRBJ2-3; no firm D call. V gave up 0 bases and J gave up 6 bases, with 10 bases separating them. The CDR3 has 14 residues. CDR1 and CDR2 from the germline V gene are LGHNA and YNFKEQ. CDR3 sequence: CASSQDPGSDTQYF. DNA of the CDR3: TGTGCCAGCAGCCAAGATCCTGGGTCGGATACGCAGTATTTT.

The gene calls are TRBV7-8 and TRBJ1-5; perhaps TRBD1 as D (6 bases). The V gene's germline CDR1 is SGHVS and CDR2 FQNEAQ. This CDR3 is 16 amino acids long. V was cut by 5 bases and J by 2 bases, with 16 bases left in between. CDR3 residues: CASSLSGVRGNQPQHF. CDR3 bases: TGTGCCAGCAGCCTCTCAGGGGTGCGAGGCAATCAGCCCCAGCATTTT.

The chain carries TRBV5-1 and TRBJ2-1; 9 bases are a match to TRBD1. Germline CDR1 SGHRS, CDR2 YFSETQ. CDR3 size: 16 residues. Losses at the gene ends were 3 bases for V and 1 base for J; bases not matched to a gene: 5. The CDR3 loop reads CASSSSGTGSYNEQFF. The CDR3 DNA reads as TGCGCCAGCAGCTCGTCCGGGACAGGGTCCTACAATGAGCAGTTCTTC.